This T cell receptor (beta chain) was obtained from a study of T cells in Graves' hyperthyroidism and ophthalmopathy. General study findings and limits: Before onset, by a median of around six months, the model predicted ophthalmopathy.

Regarding this clonotype: The antigen remains undetermined.

The germline gives CDR1 DFQATT, CDR2 SNEGSKA (reference sequence). V was cut by 1 base and J by 7 bases, with 10 bases left in between. The CDR3 sequence is 13 residues long. Amplified TCR beta CDR3 regions derived from RNA transcripts. HTBI primers were employed in a first-round RT-PCR of the TCR CDR3. TCRdb re-called the multiplex PCR reads with MiXCR, one entry per CDR3 protein. The data show a few hundred thousand distinct CDR3 sequences, less than 20% seen once. The chain links TRBV20-1 to TRBJ2-2, with D perhaps matching TRBD2 (6 bases). This TCR derives from a man between 18 and 29 years old with Graves' ophthalmopathy. The sequencing sample was made of blood. CDR3 residues: CSARGDSFGELFF. Written as DNA, the CDR3 is TGCAGTGCTAGAGGGGACTCATTCGGGGAGCTGTTTTTT.